A single sample is the source of the 15 T cell receptor beta chains below, sequenced in a study of cytomegalovirus exposure and HLA in healthy donors. Researchers ran the PCR with 60 Vbeta and 13 Jbeta primers. Using immunoSEQ multiplex PCR, the repertoire was profiled, and TCRdb retains in-frame clones only, with some absent. This repertoire includes about 160,000 clones. The source material was PBMCs. The source of these receptors is a woman aged 60 to 75 in good health and CMV-seronegative.

The chain recombines TRBV29-1 with TRBJ2-7; perhaps TRBD1 as D (6 bases). The CDR3 runs to 13 residues. Germline V gene data show CDR1 as SQVTM and CDR2 as ANQGSEA. V lost 0 bases and J lost 2, with 8 bases in between. The CDR3 coding sequence is TGCAGCGTTGAAGAGGGGGCAGCCTACGAGCAGTACTTC. It codes for CSVEEGAAYEQYF.

The chain couples TRBV9 to TRBJ1-1, with 7 bases matching TRBD1. The CDR3 is 16 residues long. CDR1 and CDR2 (germline): SGDLS, YYNGEE. Trimming cost V 4 bases and J 1 base; bases outside gene matches: 10. The CDR3 loop is CASSPIGTARNTEAFF. The CDR3 DNA is TGTGCCAGCAGCCCTATAGGGACAGCCCGGAACACTGAAGCTTTCTTT.

The V and J genes are TRBV11-3 and TRBJ2-1; tentatively, D is TRBD2 (5 bases). Trimming removed 7 bases at V and 5 bases at J, with 12 bases between. The CDR3 has 13 amino acids. CDR1 is SGHNT, CDR2 YENEEA, per germline. CDR3 nucleotides: TGTGCCAGCACCTCCGGGATGGACAATGAGCAGTTCTTC. The encoded protein is CASTSGMDNEQFF.

V gene TRBV7-9 combines with J gene TRBJ2-1; 9 positions agree with TRBD2. This CDR3 is 15 amino acids long. The V and J ends lost 0 bases and 9 bases, in that order; junction bases with no gene match: 6. The germline CDR1 and CDR2 sequences are SEHNR and FQNEAQ (reference sequence). CDR3 DNA: TGTGCCAGCAGCTTAGCGGCGGGGGGGCCGGGTGAGCAGTTCTTC. Amino acid sequence: CASSLAAGGPGEQFF.

This rearrangement joins TRBV5-1 to TRBJ1-1, with D possibly matching TRBD1 (5 bases). The CDR3 contains 13 residues. Germline V gene lookup returns CDR1 SGHRS and CDR2 YFSETQ. The germline V and J ends were trimmed by 1 base and 4 bases, with 8 bases remaining between them. CDR3 nucleotides: TGCGCCAGCAGCTTGTTGGGGGGCACTGAAGCTTTCTTT. Its protein is CASSLLGGTEAFF. The complete variable domain, with remaining parts taken from reference TRBV5-1 and TRBJ1-1, reads KAGVTQTPRYLIKTRGQQVTLSCSPISGHRSVSWYQQTPGQGLQFLFEYFSETQRNKGNFPGRFSGRQFSNSRSEMNVSTLELGDSALYLCASSLLGGTEAFFGQGTRLTVV.

The V call is TRBV2, the J call TRBJ2-3; a weak D match, TRBD2 (5 bases). Deletions cut 4 bases from V and 2 bases from J, with 10 bases between. Germline CDR1 and CDR2: SNHLY and FYNNEI. The CDR3 sequence is 14 residues long. CDR3 bases: TGTGCCAGCAGTGGGATAGCGACCACAGATACGCAGTATTTT. Translating it yields CASSGIATTDTQYF.

In DNA form, the CDR3 reads TGTGCCAGCAGTGTGGAGGGGCTAGGGACTGAAGCTTTCTTT. Protein product: CASSVEGLGTEAFF. The V gene is TRBV2, the J gene TRBJ1-1; D is possibly TRBD1 (5 bases). This CDR3 region has 14 residues. Germline values: CDR1 SNHLY, CDR2 FYNNEI. The V end lost 4 bases, the J end lost 5 bases, and 14 bases lay between the germline ends.

The genes are TRBV19 and TRBJ2-5; D possibly corresponds to TRBD1 (6 bases). The germline gives CDR1 LNHDA, CDR2 SQIVND (reference sequence). V was cut by 3 bases and J by 7 bases, with 21 bases left in between. CDR3 size: 16 residues. The CDR3 here is CASSILAAGDLGTQYF. In DNA, the CDR3 is TGTGCCAGTAGTATTCTGGCGGCAGGGGATTTGGGGACCCAGTACTTC. Using reference TRBV19 and TRBJ2-5 for the parts outside the CDR3, the full variable domain is DGGITQSPKYLFRKEGQNVTLSCEQNLNHDAMYWYRQDPGQGLRLIYYSQIVNDFQKGDIAEGYSVSREKKESFPLTVTSAQKNPTAFYLCASSILAAGDLGTQYFGPGTRLLVL.

The chain uses TRBV30 and TRBJ2-2; tentative D call: TRBD1 (6 bases). The germline V and J ends were trimmed by 4 bases and 5 bases, with 20 bases remaining between them. The CDR3 is 16 amino acids. Germline V gives CDR1 GTSNPN, CDR2 SVGIG (reference sequence). The CDR3 nucleotides read TGTGCCTGGAATCGTTCGGGGCAGGGGCAGACCGGGGAGCTGTTTTTT. Translated, it gives CAWNRSGQGQTGELFF.

The rearrangement joins TRBV5-1 to TRBJ2-2; D is ambiguous. Trimming cost V 0 bases and J 6 bases, with 9 bases left between them. The CDR3 has 14 residues. Germline CDR1 and CDR2: SGHRS and YFSETQ. The CDR3 spells CASSLGSDSGELFF. The CDR3, as DNA: TGCGCCAGCAGCTTGGGCAGCGATTCCGGGGAGCTGTTTTTT. The full variable domain, with the rest looked up from reference TRBV5-1 and TRBJ2-2, is KAGVTQTPRYLIKTRGQQVTLSCSPISGHRSVSWYQQTPGQGLQFLFEYFSETQRNKGNFPGRFSGRQFSNSRSEMNVSTLELGDSALYLCASSLGSDSGELFFGEGSRLTVL.

The chain carries TRBV19 and TRBJ1-2; D is perhaps TRBD1 (6 bases). The CDR3 has 12 residues. CDR1 is LNHDA, CDR2 SQIVND, per germline (reference sequence). Trimming stripped 7 bases from V and 4 bases from J, with 10 bases between. Here the CDR3 reads CASKKGVYGYTF. CDR3 nucleotide sequence: TGTGCCAGTAAGAAGGGGGTCTATGGCTACACCTTC.

The rearrangement links TRBV5-6 to TRBJ1-6; D might be TRBD1 (6 bases). CDR3 size: 15 residues. CDR1 and CDR2 (germline): SGHDT, YYEEEE. V dropped 1 base and J dropped 10 bases, with 15 bases sitting between them. The CDR3, as DNA: TGTGCCAGCAGCTTGCCCCAGGGGTTCGGCTCACCCCTCCACTTT. Residues: CASSLPQGFGSPLHF. Full variable domain (rest looked up from reference TRBV5-6 and TRBJ1-6): DAGVTQSPTHLIKTRGQQVTLRCSPKSGHDTVSWYQQALGQGPQFIFQYYEEEERQRGNFPDRFSGHQFPNYSSELNVNALLLGDSALYLCASSLPQGFGSPLHFGNGTRLTVT.

The V gene is TRBV11-2, the J gene TRBJ2-7; unclear D gene. Germline-derived CDR1 and CDR2 are SGHAT and FQNNGV. The CDR3 sequence is 15 residues long. The germline V and J ends were trimmed by 5 bases and 1 base, with 15 bases remaining between them. The CDR3, as DNA: TGTGCCAGCAGCCTCGAGCGCACTTTATCCTACGAGCAGTACTTC. Its protein is CASSLERTLSYEQYF.

The rearrangement uses TRBV2 and TRBJ1-2; no clear D. Germline V gene sequence: CDR1 SNHLY, CDR2 FYNNEI. V was shortened by 2 bases and J by 0 bases, with 10 bases between the two germline ends. The CDR3 covers 15 residues. The CDR3 DNA is TGTGCCAGCAGTGAACTCCGGAGGGCTAACTATGGCTACACCTTC. Amino acids: CASSELRRANYGYTF.

The CDR3 DNA is TGTGCCAGCAGCCGCTCCGGGACAGGGGGTCGCGGGGACTATGGCTACACCTTC. Protein sequence: CASSRSGTGGRGDYGYTF. The chain carries TRBV16 and TRBJ1-2, with 11 bases aligning to TRBD1. There are 18 residues in the CDR3. The junction had 13 bases not matched to a gene; V was cut back by 4 bases and J by 3 bases. Germline V gene lookup returns CDR1 KGHSY and CDR2 FQNENV.